The 12 T cell receptor beta chains below were found in one sample sequenced in a study of control samples from healthy donors and cancer patients. Assay: immunoSEQ multiplex PCR; the TCRdb copy retains only in-frame clones and omits some. The table shows some 170,000 clones, with about 94% occurring only once. The sequenced sample was PBMCs. These receptors all come from a man aged 55 to 70 with colorectal cancer.

The chain employs TRBV7-8 and TRBJ1-5; D gene uncertain. The V end was cut by 5 bases, the J end by 7 bases, with 9 bases between. Germline V lookup: CDR1 SGHVS, CDR2 FQNEAQ. CDR3 length: 12 residues. CDR3 in DNA: TGTGCCAGCAGCCCACGGTGGCAGCCCCAGCATTTT. It translates to CASSPRWQPQHF.

The chain links TRBV3-1 (or the pseudogene TRBV3-2) to TRBJ2-3; no firm D call. Germline V gene data show CDR1 as LGHDT and CDR2 as YNNKEL (reference sequence). Trimming cost V 2 bases and J 5 bases, with 5 bases left between them. CDR3 length: 12 residues. CDR3 sequence reads: CASSQTKDTQYF. CDR3 nucleotide sequence: TGTGCCAGCAGCCAAACTAAAGATACGCAGTATTTT.

V usage is TRBV27 and J usage is TRBJ1-5; 12 bases agree with TRBD1. The CDR3 contains 15 residues. The V gene end was trimmed by 8 bases and the J gene end by 5 bases; junction bases not matched to a gene: 7. Germline V lookup: CDR1 MNHEY, CDR2 SMNVEV (reference sequence). Here the CDR3 DNA reads TGTGCCAGCTCACGGGACAGGGGGCGCGATCAGCCCCAGCATTTT. Encoded protein: CASSRDRGRDQPQHF.

The CDR3 DNA reads TGTGCCAGCAGCGCTCAACGCCGGTCAGGCCAAGAGACCCAGTACTTC. Amino acids: CASSAQRRSGQETQYF. This chain uses TRBV21-1 with TRBJ2-5; the table's D call TRBD1 went unverified against the DNA. TRBV21-1 corresponds to a pseudogene. The CDR3 sequence is 16 residues long.

The chain's CDR3 is CASSQADDTQYF. The CDR3 DNA is TGTGCCAGCAGCCAAGCCGATGATACGCAGTATTTT. V usage is TRBV3-1 (or the pseudogene TRBV3-2) and J usage is TRBJ2-3; no reliable D call. Germline V gene data show CDR1 as LGHDT and CDR2 as YNNKEL (reference sequence). This CDR3 has 12 amino acids. With 1 base removed from V and 6 bases from J, the gap between germline ends came to 5 bases.

The chain is built from TRBV29-1 and TRBJ2-1; 11 nucleotides agree with TRBD2. CDR3 length: 14 residues. Germline V gene data show CDR1 as SQVTM and CDR2 as ANQGSEA. Trimming at V came to 6 bases and at J to 8 bases, leaving 9 bases not matched to a gene. Here the CDR3 DNA reads TGCAGCGTCTCCTTTCTAGCGGGGGGCTATGAGCAGTTCTTC. Protein sequence: CSVSFLAGGYEQFF.

The chain combines TRBV18 with TRBJ2-7, with a tentative D call TRBD1 (5 bases). Germline V gene data show CDR1 as KGHSH and CDR2 as LQKENI. The CDR3 has 15 residues. V was trimmed by 3 bases and J by 5 bases, leaving 17 bases between them. Here the CDR3 DNA reads TGTGCCAGCTCACCTCGGCAGGGAAGAATCGACGAGCAGTACTTC. Its protein is CASSPRQGRIDEQYF.

The chain recombines TRBV29-1 with TRBJ1-2; D not resolved. Germline V gives CDR1 SQVTM, CDR2 ANQGSEA. This CDR3 is built from 12 residues. The germline V and J ends were trimmed by 4 bases and 0 bases, with 6 bases remaining between them. DNA of the CDR3: TGCAGCGTTGGCGGTTCTAACTATGGCTACACCTTC. Its translation: CSVGGSNYGYTF.

The chain carries TRBV6-5 and TRBJ2-7; 11 nucleotides line up with TRBD1. V lost 5 bases to trimming and J lost 3 bases; unmatched junction nucleotides: 6. The CDR3 runs 15 residues. Germline assignment: CDR1 MNHEY and CDR2 SVGAGI. CDR3 sequence: CASSPGQGANYEQYF. The CDR3 nucleotides are TGTGCCAGCAGTCCCGGACAGGGGGCAAACTACGAGCAGTACTTC.

The chain has TRBV12-3 or TRBV12-4 and TRBJ2-2; D uncertain. CDR3 size: 12 residues. The V and J ends lost 7 bases and 2 bases respectively, with 5 bases between them. For the CDR3, the DNA is TGTGCCAGCACCTTCAACACCGGGGAGCTGTTTTTT. As protein: CASTFNTGELFF.

The rearrangement joins TRBV6-6 to TRBJ1-4; D perhaps matches TRBD1 (5 bases). This CDR3 is built from 12 residues. Trimming cost V 6 bases and J 5 bases, with 7 bases left between them. The germline V gene encodes CDR1 MNHNY and CDR2 SVGAGI (reference sequence). The CDR3, as DNA: TGTGCCAGCAGGAGACAGAATGAAAAACTGTTTTTT. It translates to CASRRQNEKLFF.

The chain employs TRBV30 and TRBJ1-3, with D perhaps matching TRBD1 (6 bases). There are 15 residues in the CDR3. Germline V CDR1 and CDR2: GTSNPN, SVGIG (reference sequence). The germline V and J ends were trimmed by 1 base and 7 bases, with 17 bases remaining between them. The CDR3 DNA sequence: TGTGCCTGGAGTGGGGGACACCACGGCGCCAACACCATATATTTT. Protein: CAWSGGHHGANTIYF.